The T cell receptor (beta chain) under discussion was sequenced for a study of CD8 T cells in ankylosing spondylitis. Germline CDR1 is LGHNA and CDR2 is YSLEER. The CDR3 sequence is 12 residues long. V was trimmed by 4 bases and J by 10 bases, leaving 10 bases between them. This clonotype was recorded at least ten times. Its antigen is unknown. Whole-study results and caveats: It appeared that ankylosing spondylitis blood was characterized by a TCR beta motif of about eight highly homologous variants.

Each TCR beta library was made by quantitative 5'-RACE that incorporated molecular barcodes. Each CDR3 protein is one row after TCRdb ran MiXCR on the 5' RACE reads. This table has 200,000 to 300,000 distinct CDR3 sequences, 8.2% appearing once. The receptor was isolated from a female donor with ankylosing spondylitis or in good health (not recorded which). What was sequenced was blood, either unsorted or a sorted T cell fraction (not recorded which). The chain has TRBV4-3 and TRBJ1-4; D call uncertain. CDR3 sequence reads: CASSRRFGKLFF. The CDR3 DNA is TGCGCCAGCAGCCGTCGATTTGGAAAACTGTTTTTT.